These T cell receptor beta chains were read from a single sample in a study of CD8+CD57+ T cells in acquired aplastic anemia. TCRdb re-called the reads through MiXCR, storing one row per CDR3 protein. The sample lists 400,000 to 450,000 distinct CDR3 sequences, 55% to 70% occurring once. The sequenced sample consisted of sorted CD4+, CD8+, or CD8+CD57+ T cells (not recorded which) from PBMCs. Receptors were obtained from a human donor in good health, serving as a control. The CDR3 runs from the conserved cysteine through the conserved F or W. The order of the fields is V gene, J gene, clone size, D gene, CDR3 protein, CDR3 DNA. A D gene is named only where the DNA matches it firmly. Part of the rows lack a size; the others show once, few, many or a class for expanded clones.

TRBV20-1,TRBJ1-1,NA,NA,CSVIRFITEAFF,TGCAGTGTTATACGCTTTATCACTGAAGCTTTCTTT
TRBV7-9,TRBJ2-5,NA,NA,CASSQGRLEPQYF,TGTGCCAGCAGCCAAGGTCGATTGGAGCCCCAGTACTTC
TRBV3-1,TRBJ1-6,NA,NA,CASSTGTENSPLHF,TGTGCCAGCAGCACCGGGACGGAAAATTCACCCCTCCACTTT
TRBV5-4,TRBJ1-1,NA,TRBD1,CASSPQGGSAFF,TGTGCCAGTAGCCCGCAGGGGGGGTCCGCTTTCTTT
TRBV6-2/TRBV6-3,TRBJ1-1,NA,NA,CATRYTPHGVRGRAEAFF,TGTGCCACCAGGTACACACCTCACGGGGTTCGGGGAAGAGCCGAAGCTTTCTTT
TRBV7-2,TRBJ1-1,NA,NA,CASSLAGLLATETFF,TGTGCCAGCAGCTTAGCCGGGTTACTAGCAACAGAGACTTTCTTT
TRBV7-2,TRBJ2-7,NA,NA,CASSVGDEQYFGPF,NA
TRBV7-3,TRBJ2-7,NA,TRBD1,CASSFEGASPLEQYF,TGTGCCAGCAGCTTCGAGGGGGCTTCCCCTCTCGAGCAGTACTTC
TRBV19,TRBJ2-7,NA,TRBD1,CASSLNGQGSYAQYF,TGTGCCAGTAGTTTAAACGGACAGGGAAGTTACGCGCAGTATTTC
TRBV9,TRBJ1-6,NA,NA,CASSVDPGTYYGFHF,TGTGCCAGCAGCGTAGATCCAGGGACGTACTATGGCTTCCACTTT
TRBV11-1,TRBJ1-2,NA,NA,CASSSRRGYTF,TGTGCCAGCAGCTCCAGACGCGGCTACACCTTC
TRBV10-3,TRBJ2-7,NA,NA,CASSLTLSGGGHTF,TGTGCCAGCAGTTTGACGCTATCAGGCGGCGGCCACACCTTC
TRBV15,TRBJ2-5,NA,NA,CATSREAEETQYF,TGTGCCACCAGCAGAGAGGCGGAAGAGACCCAGTACTTC
TRBV5-1,TRBJ1-3,once,NA,CASSLFPEDEGNTIYF,TGCGCCAGCAGCTTGTTTCCGGAAGACGAAGGAAACACCATATATTTT
TRBV12-3/TRBV12-4,TRBJ2-7,NA,TRBD1,CATTPGTGSNEQYF,TGTGCCACCACTCCCGGGACAGGGTCTAACGAGCAGTACTTC
TRBV20-1,TRBJ1-2,many,NA,CSAPPSVSENYGYTF,TGCAGTGCCCCCCCCTCTGTCTCGGAAAACTATGGCTACACCTTC
TRBV5-4,TRBJ1-2,NA,NA,CASRESINGYTF,TGTGCCAGCAGGGAATCGATCAATGGCTACACCTTC
TRBV19,TRBJ1-5,NA,TRBD1,CASYRDREPYRIQHF,TGTGCCAGTTACCGGGACAGGGAACCATATCGTATCCAGCATTTT
TRBV7-2,TRBJ2-3,NA,NA,CASSSSLATQYF,TGTGCCAGCAGCTCGTCTCTGGCTACGCAGTATTTT
TRBV6-5,TRBJ2-7,many,NA,CASSHGNRACEQYF,TGTGCCAGCAGTCACGGGAACAGGGCGTGCGAGCAGTACTTC
TRBV5-6,TRBJ1-2,many,NA,CASSLEGVGGYTF,TGTGCCAGCAGCTTGGAGGGGGTTGGCGGCTACACCTTC
TRBV6-1,TRBJ2-7,NA,TRBD2,CASSGGLRGYEQYF,TGTGCCAGCAGTGGGGGACTACGCGGCTACGAGCAGTACTTC
TRBV2,TRBJ1-6,once,NA,CASSVTSSYTSPLHF,TGTGCCAGCAGCGTGACGAGCTCCTATACCTCCCCCCTCCACTTT
TRBV7-2,TRBJ2-7,NA,NA,CASSPHGQNYEQYF,TGTGCCAGCAGCCCGCACGGACAGAACTACGAGCAGTACTTC
TRBV25-1,TRBJ1-5,NA,TRBD1,CASSQAGTGGDQPQHF,TGTGCCAGCAGCCAAGCCGGGACAGGGGGAGATCAGCCCCAGCATTTT
TRBV15,TRBJ2-2,once,NA,CATSRATGSIDTEAFF,TGTGCCACCAGCAGAGCTACGGGGAGCATTGACACTGAAGCGTTCTTT
TRBV12-3/TRBV12-4,TRBJ2-1,few,TRBD2,CASSLGGGGRNEQFF,TGTGCCAGCAGTTTGGGGGGCGGGGGGCGTAATGAGCAGTTCTTC
TRBV5-4,TRBJ1-3,NA,NA,CASSLGRYGNSGNTIYF,TGTGCCAGCAGTTTAGGACGATACGGAAACTCTGGAAACACCATATATTTT
TRBV7-9,TRBJ2-3,NA,NA,CASSLDQAAGPDTQYF,TGTGCCAGCAGCTTAGATCAGGCAGCCGGACCAGATACGCAGTATTTT
TRBV9,TRBJ1-1,NA,TRBD1,CASSAGTGAGEKLF,TGTGCCAGCAGCGCAGGAACAGGGGCAGGTGAAAAACTCTTT
TRBV7-2,TRBJ2-3,NA,NA,CASSLVASTEAQYF,TGTGCCAGCAGCTTAGTTGCAAGTACTGAAGCGCAGTATTTT
TRBV29-1,TRBJ2-6,few,NA,CSVVGDSGANVLTF,TGCAGCGTTGTGGGGGACTCTGGGGCCAACGTCCTGACTTTC
TRBV7-8,TRBJ2-5,NA,NA,CASRPVDSEKLPLYF,TGTGCCAGCAGACCCGTGGACAGTGAAAAACTGCCTCTGTACTTC
TRBV9,TRBJ1-6,few,TRBD1,CASRTDRGPLHF,TGTGCCAGCAGGACCGACAGGGGGCCCCTCCACTTT
TRBV20-1,TRBJ2-7,NA,NA,CSAGRFGAMESYEQYF,TGCAGTGCAGGGCGTTTTGGGGCCATGGAGTCCTACGAGCAGTACTTC
TRBV6-5,TRBJ1-4,NA,TRBD1,CASSYYRGRREKLFF,TGTGCCAGCAGTTACTACAGGGGGCGAAGAGAAAAACTGTTTTTT
TRBV6-5,TRBJ1-5,NA,NA,CASSDLDPRSSNQPQHF,TGTGCCAGCAGTGATTTGGACCCGAGGTCTAGCAATCAGCCCCAGCATTTT
TRBV20-1,TRBJ1-5,many,TRBD1,CSARIDRDQPQHF,TGCAGTGCTAGAATCGACAGGGATCAGCCCCAGCATTTT
TRBV9,TRBJ2-1,NA,TRBD1,CASSSGQAGNEQLF,TGTGCCAGCAGCTCCGGACAGGCTGGAAATGAGCAGCTCTTC
TRBV7-2,TRBJ1-1,NA,TRBD1,CASSVTGAYTEAYF,TGTGCCAGCAGCGTAACAGGGGCGTATACTGAAGCGTATTTT
TRBV7-6,TRBJ1-2,NA,NA,CASSARYGYTF,TGTGCCAGCAGCGCCCGATATGGCTACACTTTC
TRBV7-8,TRBJ1-2,NA,TRBD1,CASSLTYGQERYGYTF,TGTGCCAGCAGCTTAACCTACGGACAGGAACGCTATGGCTACACCTTC
TRBV5-6,TRBJ1-2,few,NA,CASRGDIHPGDYGYTF,TGTGCCAGCAGGGGAGACATTCATCCCGGGGACTATGGCTACACCTTC
TRBV9,TRBJ1-5,NA,NA,CASSVSGLTSGEHF,TGTGCCAGCAGCGTGTCCGGGTTAACTAGCGGAGAGCATTTT
TRBV7-9,TRBJ1-3,NA,NA,CASSPGDSGTGNTF,TGTGCCAGCAGCCCAGGGGACTCGGGCACTGGAAACACCTTT
TRBV4-2,TRBJ1-2,once,NA,CASSQDVAGDNYGYTF,TGTGCCAGCAGCCAAGATGTGGCAGGGGACAACTATGGCTACACCTTC
TRBV20-1,TRBJ1-1,NA,NA,CSVFRTEATQAFF,TGCAGCGTCTTCCGGACAGAGGCGACTCAAGCTTTCTTT
TRBV19,TRBJ1-1,NA,NA,CAVSGTPNTEAFF,TGTGCCGTCTCAGGGACACCTAACACTGAAGCTTTCTTT
TRBV12-3/TRBV12-4,TRBJ1-1,NA,NA,CASRFGRTEAFF,TGTGCCAGCCGTTTCGGTCGGACTGAAGCTTTCTTT
TRBV29-1,TRBJ1-2,many,NA,CSASLGATANYGYTF,TGCAGCGCCTCCCTGGGAGCGACCGCTAACTATGGCTACACCTTC
TRBV2,TRBJ1-6,NA,NA,CASSALGETQNFSPGTF,TGTGCCAGCAGTGCCCTCGGTGAGACGCAGAATTTTTCCCCAGGCACCTTT
TRBV3-1,TRBJ1-1,many,NA,CASSQGWEAFF,TGTGCCAGCAGCCAGGGCTGGGAAGCTTTCTTT
TRBV5-4,TRBJ2-5,NA,NA,CASSSVTGGETQYF,TGTGCCAGCAGCTCAGTAACTGGAGGCGAGACCCAGTACTTC